This passage covers 5 T cell receptor beta chains from one sample sequenced in a study of T cell clusters in autoimmune cytopenias. One tube held mixed TRB-A and TRB-B primer pools for touch-down PCR. TCRdb processed the multiplex PCR reads again and assigns one entry to each CDR3 protein, with no DNA. Its listing shows more than 4,500 distinct CDR3 sequences. Each sample's input was approximately 270 ng genomic DNA, some 40,000 genome equivalents. Sequencing was performed on peripheral blood. The receptors come from a human donor with an autoimmune cytopenia or autoimmune hepatitis (not recorded which).

This clonotype is identified as medium-sized (0.01 to 0.1%) from frequency. The rearrangement joins TRBV5-6 to TRBJ2-7. The CDR3 consists of 13 residues. Germline V lookup: CDR1 SGHDT, CDR2 YYEEEE. CDR3 amino acids: CASSLGHAYEQYF.

This clonotype is deemed medium-sized by its frequency. The chain couples TRBV27 to TRBJ1-2; TCRdb picks TRBD1, but there is no DNA to check that call. Germline V CDR1 and CDR2: MNHEY, SMNVEV (reference sequence). The CDR3 runs to 14 residues. The CDR3 sequence: CASSLNGVPYGYTF.

This clonotype counts as medium-sized by frequency. This chain connects TRBV6-2 or TRBV6-3 to TRBJ2-7; the TCRdb call, TRBD1, lacks DNA for checking. The CDR3 spans 13 residues. The germline CDR1 and CDR2 sequences are MNHEY and SVGEGT. CDR3 region: CASSYGRRGEQYF.

This clonotype is labeled medium-sized (0.01 to 0.1%) based on frequency. The chain has TRBV19 and TRBJ2-7; the TCRdb D gene call, TRBD2, has no DNA to confirm it. CDR1 and CDR2 (germline): LNHDA, SQIVND (reference sequence). The CDR3 totals 14 residues. The CDR3 loop is CASSIIAGLYEQYF.

The rearrangement joins TRBV27 to TRBJ1-1. This CDR3 region has 13 residues. Germline-derived CDR1 and CDR2 are MNHEY and SMNVEV (reference sequence). The CDR3 sequence: CASSLVSDTEAFF.